The 5 T cell receptor beta chains below all came from one sample that was sequenced in a study of cytomegalovirus exposure and HLA in healthy donors. PCR primers comprised 60 Vbeta and 13 Jbeta primers. The protocol was immunoSEQ multiplex PCR, while the TCRdb copy is restricted to in-frame clones and leaves out a portion. This sample has some 120,000 clones, with approximately 68% found just once. Sample: PBMCs. The receptors were gathered from a man between 25 and 39 years old in good health and CMV-seropositive.

The V gene is TRBV7-2, the J gene TRBJ2-7; D ambiguous. V dropped 2 bases and J dropped 3 bases, with 14 bases sitting between them. Germline CDR1 reads SGHTA; CDR2 reads FQGNSA. This CDR3 is 15 amino acids long. CDR3 in amino acids: CASSLMPSEFYEQYF. As DNA, the CDR3 is TGTGCCAGCAGCTTAATGCCTTCGGAGTTCTACGAGCAGTACTTC.

J is TRBJ1-1 and V is TRBV5-6; D ambiguous. The CDR3 runs to 15 residues. Germline CDR1 and CDR2: SGHDT and YYEEEE. Trimming cost V 3 bases and J 0 bases, with 12 bases left between them. CDR3 sequence (DNA): TGTGCCAGCAGCTCTTTGGACTTCATGAACACTGAAGCTTTCTTT. This codes for CASSSLDFMNTEAFF.

This clone was detected once. The rearrangement uses TRBV10-2 and TRBJ2-3; 8 nucleotides align to TRBD1. This CDR3 contains 16 residues. Germline assignment: CDR1 WSHSY and CDR2 SAAADI. Germline trimming cut 2 bases from V and 6 bases from J; bases unmatched to any gene: 10. The CDR3 DNA is TGCGCCAGCAGTGAGAACACAGGGGGTGATATCGATACGCAGTATTTT. Translated: CASSENTGGDIDTQYF.

This sequence joins TRBV9 and TRBJ1-4, with 8 nucleotides matching TRBD1. The CDR3 spans 16 residues. Germline CDR1 is SGDLS and CDR2 is YYNGEE. V was clipped by 0 bases and J by 8 bases; unmatched bases: 9. The CDR3 DNA reads TGTGCCAGCAGCGTAGGGTCCGGACAGGGTAGCGAAAAACTGTTTTTT. Translating gives CASSVGSGQGSEKLFF.

The chain carries TRBV6-1 and TRBJ2-6, with 7 bases fitting TRBD1. After removal of 4 bases from V and 11 bases from J, the junction contained 2 bases not matched to a gene. Germline CDR1 is MNHNS and CDR2 is SASEGT. There are 12 residues in the CDR3. The chain's CDR3 is CASSGGQYVLTF. The DNA for the CDR3 is TGTGCCAGCAGTGGGGGACAGTACGTCCTGACTTTC.